The 15 T cell receptor beta chains given below trace back to one sample, sequenced in a study of CD8 T cells in Susac syndrome (dated by TCRdb to between 2017 and 2020). The library was built by means of the immunoSEQ multiplex PCR assay. RNA was extracted with the RNeasy kit and roughly 0.45 to 1 ug was reverse transcribed using random hexamers. The public reads were reprocessed in TCRdb via fastp at Q25 and MiXCR, keeping in-frame beta chains. Rows with one shared CDR3 protein collapse into an entry with the most common genes and DNA. This sample lists more than 100,000 distinct CDR3 sequences; 90% to 95% were detected once. Of the sample, more than 0.095% falls within the top ten clones. Material: CD4+ T cells from PBMCs. These receptors all stem from a human donor in good health.

V is TRBV20-1 and J is TRBJ1-1, with unresolved D. The CDR3 length is 12 residues. Trimming stripped 6 bases from V and 5 bases from J, with 13 bases between. The germline V gene has CDR1 DFQATT and CDR2 SNEGSKA (reference sequence). This chain's CDR3 is CSASIFGTEAFF. The CDR3 nucleotides read TGCAGTGCCAGTATTTTTGGAACTGAAGCTTTCTTT.

The chain links TRBV28 to TRBJ1-1, with D uncertain. The CDR3 contains 14 residues. Germline CDR1 and CDR2: MDHEN and SYDVKM. Trimming took off 6 bases at V and 7 bases at J, with 18 bases between the two ends. The CDR3 sequence: CASRTPGGQREAFF. In DNA, the CDR3 is TGTGCCAGCAGAACCCCAGGCGGGCAACGTGAAGCTTTCTTT.

The rearrangement uses TRBV5-4 and TRBJ2-7, with D unresolved. Per germline, CDR1 SGHNT and CDR2 YYREEE (reference sequence). The CDR3 covers 14 residues. V lost 0 bases to trimming and J lost 2 bases, with 9 bases between them. In DNA form, the CDR3 reads TGTGCCAGCAGCTTGGCTTACGGCCCCTACGAGCAGTACTTC. It specifies CASSLAYGPYEQYF.

This sequence joins TRBV5-6 and TRBJ1-4; no clear D. Germline values: CDR1 SGHDT, CDR2 YYEEEE. Between the trimmed V and J ends, which lost 0 bases and 6 bases, there was a span of 12 bases. The CDR3 covers 15 residues. The CDR3 here is CASSLARNKDEKLFF. The CDR3 region has the DNA TGTGCCAGCAGCTTGGCCCGGAATAAAGATGAAAAACTGTTTTTT.

This chain uses TRBV7-9 with TRBJ2-3; a possible D gene is TRBD1 (5 bases). The germline CDR1 and CDR2 sequences are SEHNR and FQNEAQ (reference sequence). This CDR3 comprises 15 residues. Trimming removed 11 bases at V and 5 bases at J, with 23 bases between. CDR3 in DNA: TGTGCCTCCCGGTCGAGGTCTATCCAGGGAGATACGCAGTATTTT. Protein sequence: CASRSRSIQGDTQYF.

J is TRBJ2-7 and V is TRBV2; 10 bases line up with TRBD2. There are 14 residues in the CDR3. In germline, CDR1 is SNHLY, CDR2 FYNNEI. Trimming took 6 bases from V and 4 from J; bases not matched to a gene: 6. CDR3 nucleotides: TGTGCCAGCAGGTCCGGGACTAGCGCTTACGAGCAGTACTTC. The encoded protein is CASRSGTSAYEQYF.

The CDR3, as DNA: TGTGCCAGCAGATACACAGATACGCAGTATTTT. Amino acid sequence: CASRYTDTQYF. This rearrangement joins TRBV6-6 to TRBJ2-3; D not resolved. Germline V CDR1 and CDR2: MNHNY, SVGAGI (reference sequence). This CDR3 comprises 11 residues. The V end was cut by 6 bases, the J end by 2 bases, with 3 bases between.

The chain combines TRBV19 with TRBJ1-2, with D possibly being TRBD1 (5 bases). Germline values: CDR1 LNHDA, CDR2 SQIVND (reference sequence). This CDR3 spans 14 amino acids. With 5 bases removed from V and 6 bases from J, the gap between germline ends came to 16 bases. The DNA of the CDR3 is TGTGCCAGTAGTGGGGCCGGGGCACTTAATGGCTACACCTTC. This encodes CASSGAGALNGYTF.

This sequence joins TRBV3-1 and TRBJ1-2; D not certain. The CDR3 covers 14 residues. The V end lost 0 bases, the J end lost 4 bases, and 9 bases lay between the germline ends. From germline, CDR1 is LGHDT and CDR2 YNNKEL (reference sequence). The CDR3 region is CASSQERRRYGYTF. The CDR3 region has the DNA TGTGCCAGCAGCCAAGAGCGTCGACGCTATGGCTACACCTTC.

The chain uses TRBV29-1 and TRBJ2-1; no clear D gene. V lost 2 bases and J 10 bases, leaving 21 bases between the germline ends. Germline V CDR1 and CDR2: SQVTM, ANQGSEA. The CDR3 totals 15 residues. In DNA, the CDR3 is TGCAGCGTTGAAATCCTAAACGTGGGCCTAGGGGAGCAGTTCTTC. Amino acid sequence: CSVEILNVGLGEQFF.

This sequence joins TRBV5-1 and TRBJ1-2, with TRBD1 matching over 7 bases. This CDR3 comprises 13 residues. V gave up 0 bases and J gave up 8 bases; unmatched junction bases: 4. Germline CDR1 and CDR2: SGHRS and YFSETQ. CDR3 DNA sequence: TGCGCCAGCAGCTTGGGACAGGGAGAAGGCTACACCTTC. Its protein product is CASSLGQGEGYTF.

This chain joins TRBV19 and TRBJ1-5; D not resolved. This CDR3 has 15 residues. Trimming stripped 5 bases from V and 2 bases from J, with 13 bases between. Germline CDR1 reads LNHDA; CDR2 reads SQIVND (reference sequence). The CDR3 protein is CASSAQWSGNQPQHF. Here the CDR3 DNA reads TGTGCCAGTAGTGCACAATGGTCTGGCAATCAGCCCCAGCATTTT.

The chain uses TRBV28 and TRBJ2-1, with TRBD2 matching 7 bases. The CDR3 has 12 residues. The V gene's germline CDR1 is MDHEN and CDR2 SYDVKM. The V segment lost 6 bases and the J segment 10 bases; nucleotides outside the gene matches: 6. The CDR3 reads CASSSLGGEQFF. As DNA, the CDR3 is TGTGCCAGCAGCTCCCTGGGGGGGGAGCAGTTCTTC.

The genes are TRBV29-1 and TRBJ2-1; D uncertain. V was pared by 7 bases and J by 5 bases, with 15 bases between. The CDR3 loop spans 13 amino acids. From germline, CDR1 is SQVTM and CDR2 ANQGSEA. Here the CDR3 reads CSGLEVPDNEQFF. The CDR3 DNA follows: TGCAGCGGTCTTGAAGTACCGGACAATGAGCAGTTCTTC.

The rearrangement links TRBV3-1 to TRBJ2-1, with 8 bases that match TRBD1. This CDR3 has 16 residues. The V gene's germline CDR1 is LGHDT and CDR2 YNNKEL (reference sequence). Trimming cost V 4 bases and J 6 bases; bases outside gene matches: 11. DNA of the CDR3: TGTGCCAGCAGCCCCCCGGGACAGGTATCCGGCAATGAGCAGTTCTTC. It is translated as CASSPPGQVSGNEQFF.